This passage covers 19 T cell receptor beta chains from one sample sequenced in a study of human T cells and chemical hapten exposure. TCRdb re-called the RACE reads with MiXCR, one entry per CDR3 protein. Here the sample spans 50,000 or so distinct CDR3 sequences, 4% to 4.5% being singletons. Time point in this sample: healthy volunteer bleed at 2 weeks. Extraction of total RNA was performed on unfractionated whole blood. Sequencing was carried out using whole blood. The receptors derive from a human donor in good health. Some clones in this sample may be carry-over from other donors' samples.

This clonotype was seen repeatedly, ten times or more. The junction and the germline gene differ at one end; a read error may be behind it. CDR3 sequence reads: CSVDPGALF. The CDR3 nucleotides read TGCAGCGTGGATCCGGGGGCGCTCTTT. The chain links TRBV29-1 to TRBJ1-1, with TRBD1 as a possible D gene (6 bases). The germline V gene has CDR1 SQVTM and CDR2 ANQGSEA. This CDR3 contains 9 residues.

This clonotype was recorded at least ten times. This chain uses TRBV29-1 with TRBJ2-1; 7 bases map to TRBD2. Germline CDR1 and CDR2: SQVTM and ANQGSEA. The CDR3 is 15 amino acids. With 1 base clipped from V and 2 bases from J, the junction kept 5 bases outside the gene matches. The CDR3 DNA is TGCAGCGTTGAAGGGGCTAGCGGAGCCTACAATGAGCAGTTCTTC. Protein sequence: CSVEGASGAYNEQFF.

This clonotype was seen only a few times. The V call is TRBV28, the J call TRBJ1-5; weak D call: TRBD1 (5 bases). The V gene lost 7 bases and the J gene lost 1 base, with 14 bases spanning the gap. Germline loops: CDR1 MDHEN, CDR2 SYDVKM. This CDR3 contains 15 residues. The CDR3 protein is CASIVGTASNQPQHF. CDR3 coding DNA: TGTGCCAGCATTGTCGGGACGGCAAGCAATCAGCCCCAGCATTTT.

This clonotype was detected many times. The gene calls are TRBV28 and TRBJ2-7; D gene unclear. Germline V gene sequence: CDR1 MDHEN, CDR2 SYDVKM. With 10 bases removed from V and 1 base from J, the gap between germline ends came to 20 bases. The CDR3 is made up of 15 amino acids. This chain's CDR3 is CAISKSGVGSYEQYF. The CDR3 nucleotides read TGTGCCATCTCAAAAAGTGGGGTCGGGTCCTACGAGCAGTACTTC.

For this clonotype: This may be a read error, as it is one base from a much larger clone. This chain connects TRBV29-1 to TRBJ1-4, with D unclear. Trimming took 7 bases from V and 0 from J, leaving 9 bases between them. Germline CDR1 reads SQVTM; CDR2 reads ANQGSEA. The CDR3 length is 13 residues. The CDR3 is CSARSATNEKLFF. In DNA form, the CDR3 reads TGCAGCGCCCGGAGTGCAACTAATGAAAAACTGTTTTTT.

This clonotype was observed at least ten times. J is TRBJ2-7 and V is TRBV5-1, with 8 bases that match TRBD2. J was trimmed by 0 bases and V by 1 base; bases with no gene match: 3. Germline values: CDR1 SGHRS, CDR2 YFSETQ. The length of the CDR3 is 15 residues. The CDR3 is CASSLQREPSYEQYF. The DNA of the CDR3 is TGCGCCAGCAGCTTGCAGCGGGAGCCCTCCTACGAGCAGTACTTC. The entire variable domain, with the rest obtained from reference TRBV5-1 and TRBJ2-7, is as follows: KAGVTQTPRYLIKTRGQQVTLSCSPISGHRSVSWYQQTPGQGLQFLFEYFSETQRNKGNFPGRFSGRQFSNSRSEMNVSTLELGDSALYLCASSLQREPSYEQYFGPGTRLTVT.

There are many counts of this clonotype. J is TRBJ2-7 and V is TRBV15; TRBD2 aligns across 14 bases. J gave up 6 bases and V 1 base, and 11 bases lay outside the gene matches. The CDR3 length is 18 residues. Germline V gives CDR1 LNHNV, CDR2 YYDKDF (reference sequence). As DNA, the CDR3 is TGTGCCACCAGCAGAGCGTCGGGGACTAGCGGGAGTGGTACCGAGCAGTACTTC. Its protein product is CATSRASGTSGSGTEQYF.

V is TRBV28 and J is TRBJ2-3; tentatively, D is TRBD2 (7 bases). Germline V gene sequence: CDR1 MDHEN, CDR2 SYDVKM. This CDR3 has 14 amino acids. V lost 4 bases and J 9 bases, leaving 17 bases between the germline ends. The DNA for the CDR3 is TGTGCCAGCAGTTATAGGGGAGGGGGACGAACGCAGTATTTT. Translation gives CASSYRGGGRTQYF.

At least ten counts were recorded for this clonotype. J is TRBJ2-7 and V is TRBV4-1, with 8 bases matching TRBD2. The CDR3 is 15 amino acids. Unmatched junction bases numbered 4, after V lost 3 bases and J lost 0 bases. Germline V gene sequence: CDR1 MGHRA, CDR2 YSYEKL. Here the CDR3 reads CASSHYSGTSYEQYF. CDR3 DNA sequence: TGCGCCAGCAGCCACTATAGCGGGACCTCCTACGAGCAGTACTTC.

This clonotype was seen a handful of times. The chain recombines TRBV9 with TRBJ2-3; no clear D. The CDR3 length is 15 residues. In germline, CDR1 is SGDLS, CDR2 YYNGEE. Trimming stripped 3 bases from V and 5 bases from J, with 16 bases between. CDR3 residues: CASSAGGAVGDTQYF. The CDR3 nucleotides read TGTGCCAGCAGCGCGGGCGGAGCTGTTGGAGATACGCAGTATTTT.

This clonotype was found a few times. The rearrangement uses TRBV12-3 or TRBV12-4 and TRBJ1-1, with no clear D. V was clipped by 6 bases and J by 0 bases, with 17 bases between them. The CDR3 spans 16 residues. CDR3 in DNA: TGTGCCAGCAGCCCCATGGGCGGGAGGATGAACACTGAAGCTTTCTTT. The encoded protein is CASSPMGGRMNTEAFF.

This clonotype was counted ten times or more. The rearrangement links TRBV6-5 to TRBJ2-3, with 7 bases lining up with TRBD2. The CDR3 is 15 amino acids. Germline-derived CDR1 and CDR2 are MNHEY and SVGAGI. Germline trimming cut 0 bases from V and 6 bases from J; bases unmatched to any gene: 6. CDR3 residues: CASSYSNGRSDTQYF. As DNA, the CDR3 is TGTGCCAGCAGTTACTCGAACGGGAGGAGCGATACGCAGTATTTT.

The rearrangement links TRBV28 to TRBJ2-7, with 8 bases identical to TRBD2. The ends lost 6 bases at V and 6 bases at J; junction bases unmatched: 10. Germline lookup yields CDR1 MDHEN and CDR2 SYDVKM. There are 14 residues in the CDR3. CDR3 sequence (DNA): TGTGCCAGCAGCCGTGCCGGGACTAGGAGCGAGCAGTACTTC. This codes for CASSRAGTRSEQYF.

CDR3 in DNA: TGTGCCAGCAGCCTAGAAACCGGGGAGCTGTTTTTT. Protein sequence: CASSLETGELFF. The gene calls are TRBV7-2 and TRBJ2-2; no firm D call. The CDR3 extends over 12 amino acids. From germline, CDR1 is SGHTA and CDR2 FQGNSA. Between the trimmed V and J ends, which lost 5 bases and 5 bases, there was a span of 6 bases.

This clonotype was detected only a few times. The V and J genes are TRBV15 and TRBJ1-3; D is uncertain. The CDR3 runs 13 residues. Trimming stripped 8 bases from V and 4 bases from J, with 12 bases between. CDR1 and CDR2 from the germline V gene are LNHNV and YYDKDF (reference sequence). The CDR3 here is CATQGGRGNTIYF. The CDR3 coding sequence is TGTGCCACCCAAGGAGGGAGAGGAAACACCATATATTTT.

The genes are TRBV13 and TRBJ2-1; 11 nucleotides line up with TRBD2. Germline loops: CDR1 PRHDT, CDR2 FYEKMQ (reference sequence). V dropped 3 bases and J dropped 9; count of bases not matched to a gene: 7. CDR3 size: 15 residues. The CDR3 loop is CASSFQLAGASEQFF. The CDR3 DNA is TGTGCCAGCAGCTTTCAACTAGCGGGGGCAAGTGAGCAGTTCTTC.

This chain uses TRBV5-1 with TRBJ1-1; D unresolved. Germline V lookup: CDR1 SGHRS, CDR2 YFSETQ. V lost 4 bases and J 3 bases, leaving 10 bases between the germline ends. The CDR3 sequence is 13 residues long. In nucleotides, the CDR3 is TGCGCCAGCAGCGTCGACGGCTACACTGAAGCTTTCTTT. Protein sequence: CASSVDGYTEAFF. Combining the CDR3 with reference TRBV5-1 and TRBJ1-1 gives the whole variable domain KAGVTQTPRYLIKTRGQQVTLSCSPISGHRSVSWYQQTPGQGLQFLFEYFSETQRNKGNFPGRFSGRQFSNSRSEMNVSTLELGDSALYLCASSVDGYTEAFFGQGTRLTVV.

This chain's CDR3 is CASSYGAGDTDTQYF. CDR3 nucleotide sequence: TGTGCCAGCAGTTACGGTGCGGGAGATACAGATACGCAGTATTTT. This chain connects TRBV6-2 or TRBV6-3 to TRBJ2-3, with TRBD2 matching over 7 bases. The trim removed 2 bases at V and 3 bases at J, leaving 5 bases unmatched. This CDR3 is built from 15 residues. The germline V gene encodes CDR1 MNHEY and CDR2 SVGEGT.

This clonotype was seen a few times. The chain links TRBV4-1 to TRBJ2-7; D gene uncertain. CDR3 size: 14 residues. V lost 2 bases and J lost 2, with 10 bases in between. Germline V gives CDR1 MGHRA, CDR2 YSYEKL. CDR3: CASSQMDPAYEQYF. The DNA for the CDR3 is TGCGCCAGCAGCCAAATGGACCCGGCCTACGAGCAGTACTTC.